This T cell receptor beta chain is drawn from a study of cytomegalovirus exposure and HLA in healthy donors. General study findings and limits: A list of 150 or so TCR beta chains associated with cytomegalovirus was given.

Germline V lookup: CDR1 SGHTA, CDR2 FQGTGA. The CDR3 is made up of 17 amino acids. V shed 2 bases and J 3 bases; nucleotides not matched to a gene: 2. Amplification used 60 Vbeta primers and 13 Jbeta primers. The protocol was immunoSEQ multiplex PCR, while the TCRdb copy is restricted to in-frame clones and leaves out a portion. The table includes under 150,000 clones, approximately 75% detected once. A note on this clone: Its target is unknown.

The chain recombines TRBV7-3 with TRBJ2-2, with 14 bases identical to TRBD2. Sequenced sample: PBMCs. This clonotype originated in a man between 50 and 59 years old in good health and CMV-seropositive. CDR3 nucleotides: TGTGCCAGCAGCTTAGGGACTAGCGGGAGAGACACCGGGGAGCTGTTTTTT. It specifies CASSLGTSGRDTGELFF.